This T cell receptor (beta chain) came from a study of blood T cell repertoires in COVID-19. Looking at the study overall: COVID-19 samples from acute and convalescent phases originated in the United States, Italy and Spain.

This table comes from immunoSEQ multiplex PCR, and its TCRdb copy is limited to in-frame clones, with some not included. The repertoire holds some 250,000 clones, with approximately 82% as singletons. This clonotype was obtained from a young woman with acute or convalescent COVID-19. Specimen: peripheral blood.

CDR3 nucleotide sequence: TGTGCCAGCAGTAAGGACAGGTCAGAGACCCAGTACTTC. Translated, it gives CASSKDRSETQYF. The chain carries TRBV12-3 or TRBV12-4 and TRBJ2-5, with 7 positions matching TRBD1. The V segment lost 5 bases and the J segment 4 bases; nucleotides outside the gene matches: 4. This CDR3 contains 13 residues.